A selection of T cell receptor beta chains follows, all from one sample in a study of T-cell memory formation after mild COVID-19. In TCRdb, the 5' RACE reads were re-called with MiXCR into one record per CDR3 protein. The profile shows 400,000 or so distinct CDR3 sequences, roughly 21% of them singletons. Material for sequencing was PBMCs or a T cell subset sorted from them (not recorded which). These receptors were obtained from an adult woman who had mild COVID-19 (a few samples of this study predate the infection). Cell type and time point are not known. The CDR3 runs from the conserved cysteine through the conserved F or W. The order of the fields is J gene, D gene, clone size, V gene, CDR3 DNA, CDR3 protein. The D gene is left open where the match is weak. Expanded clones get a size class; other rows say once, few or many, or leave the size out.

J gene: TRBJ2-3; D gene: .; clone size: few; V gene: TRBV7-2; CDR3 DNA: TGTGCCAGCAGCTTAGATTTCACTAGCACAGATACGCAGTATTTT; CDR3 protein: CASSLDFTSTDTQYF
J gene: TRBJ2-3; D gene: TRBD2; clone size: few; V gene: TRBV4-1; CDR3 DNA: TGCGCCAGCAGCCAAGGGCGCGGGGGTGTAGATACGCAGTATTTT; CDR3 protein: CASSQGRGGVDTQYF
J gene: TRBJ1-1; D gene: .; clone size: many; V gene: TRBV18; CDR3 DNA: TGTGCCAGCTCACCACAGGGGAACACTGAAGCTTTCTTT; CDR3 protein: CASSPQGNTEAFF
J gene: TRBJ2-2; D gene: .; clone size: few; V gene: TRBV4-1; CDR3 DNA: TGCGCCAGCAGGCTCGCTGAGGGCGGGGAGCTGTTTTTT; CDR3 protein: CASRLAEGGELFF
J gene: TRBJ2-2; D gene: .; clone size: few; V gene: TRBV7-3; CDR3 DNA: TGTGCCAGCAGCCCCCACACCCGCGGGGAGCTGTTTTTT; CDR3 protein: CASSPHTRGELFF
J gene: TRBJ1-2; D gene: TRBD1; clone size: .; V gene: TRBV6-2/TRBV6-3; CDR3 DNA: TGTGCCAGCAGTCGTCCCGGGACAGGTTGGGGTGGCTACACCTTC; CDR3 protein: CASSRPGTGWGGYTF
J gene: TRBJ2-1; D gene: TRBD2; clone size: few; V gene: TRBV27; CDR3 DNA: TGTGCCAGCAGTTCCGGGACTAGCGGACACAATGAGCAGTTCTTC; CDR3 protein: CASSSGTSGHNEQFF
J gene: TRBJ1-4; D gene: .; clone size: few; V gene: TRBV7-8; CDR3 DNA: TGTGCCAGCAGCCCTCCGGGACCGGAGAAACTGTTTTTT; CDR3 protein: CASSPPGPEKLFF
J gene: TRBJ2-2; D gene: TRBD2; clone size: many; V gene: TRBV4-3; CDR3 DNA: TGCGCCAGCAGCCAGGGACTAGATCGGGGCGGGGAGCTGTTTTTT; CDR3 protein: CASSQGLDRGGELFF
J gene: TRBJ1-2; D gene: .; clone size: .; V gene: TRBV12-3/TRBV12-4; CDR3 DNA: TGTGCCAGCAGGCTGGACACTCTGGGTAACTATGGCTACACCTTC; CDR3 protein: CASRLDTLGNYGYTF
J gene: TRBJ1-2; D gene: .; clone size: .; V gene: TRBV19; CDR3 DNA: TGTGCCAGTAGTATTCACGGACAGTCTCCTAACTATGGCTACACCTTC; CDR3 protein: CASSIHGQSPNYGYTF
J gene: TRBJ1-2; D gene: .; clone size: .; V gene: TRBV5-1; CDR3 DNA: TGCGCCAGCAGCCCCGGAATATCCACGGCTGGAGACTATGGCTACACCTTC; CDR3 protein: CASSPGISTAGDYGYTF
J gene: TRBJ2-5; D gene: .; clone size: .; V gene: TRBV6-5; CDR3 DNA: TGTGCCAGCAGTTACTCGGGGTCCGAAGAGACCCAGTACTTC; CDR3 protein: CASSYSGSEETQYF
J gene: TRBJ1-1; D gene: .; clone size: few; V gene: TRBV30; CDR3 DNA: TGTGCCTGGAACCAGGGAACCATGAACACTGAAGCTTTCTTT; CDR3 protein: CAWNQGTMNTEAFF